This T cell receptor beta chain is drawn from a study of vaccination and CD4 T cells after COVID-19. Across the whole study: Cells received overlapping spike peptides from SARS-CoV-2, HCoV-NL63, HCoV-OC43 and HCoV-229E as stimulation.

At the Johns Hopkins FTIC core, DNA taken from cultured CD4+ T cells was sequenced by way of the Oncomine TCR Beta short-read assay. MiXCR, applied by TCRdb to the PCR reads, yields one record per CDR3 protein. Here the sample spans over 12,000 distinct CDR3 sequences, 43% being singletons. Treatment here: approximately 10-day PBMC culture with coronavirus spike peptide pools or control peptides (ViraFEST assay). This clonotype was seen more than once but under ten times. Its antigen remains unknown. The germline V gene encodes CDR1 MNHEY and CDR2 SVGEGT. CDR3 length: 14 residues. J gave up 1 base and V 4 bases, and 1 base lay outside the gene matches.

This TCR derives from a human donor with COVID-19. What was sequenced was cultured CD4+ T cells from blood. The chain carries TRBV6-2 or TRBV6-3 and TRBJ2-7; 10 nucleotides line up with TRBD1. The CDR3 coding sequence is TGTGCCAGCAGTTGGGACAGGGGTTCCTACGAGCAGTACTTC. This gives the protein CASSWDRGSYEQYF.